A selection of T cell receptor beta chains follows, all from one sample in a study of cytomegalovirus exposure and HLA in healthy donors. Sequencing used immunoSEQ multiplex PCR; TCRdb keeps in-frame clones, though not all of them. The table for this sample gives about 160,000 clones. Material: PBMCs. Receptors were obtained from a woman in her sixties in good health and CMV-seronegative. CDR3s include the opening cysteine and the closing phenylalanine or tryptophan. A D gene is named only where the DNA matches it firmly.

D: -
V: TRBV30
J: TRBJ1-1
DNA: TGTGCCTGGAGCGACGGGGGGGGAATGAACACTGAAGCTTTCTTT
CDR3: CAWSDGGGMNTEAFF

D: -
V: TRBV7-2
J: TRBJ1-5
DNA: TGTGCCAGCAGCTTAATCAGGGGCAATCAGCCCCAGCATTTT
CDR3: CASSLIRGNQPQHF

D: -
V: TRBV5-1
J: TRBJ2-3
DNA: TGCGCCAGCAGCTTGGTTCCGAGCACAGATACGCAGTATTTT
CDR3: CASSLVPSTDTQYF

D: -
V: TRBV7-9
J: TRBJ1-3
DNA: TGTGCCAGCAGCTTAGACGGGAACTCTGGAAACACCATATATTTT
CDR3: CASSLDGNSGNTIYF

D: TRBD1
V: TRBV27
J: TRBJ1-2
DNA: TGTGCCAGCAGTTTAACCCCGACAGGGAGGTGGGACTTC
CDR3: CASSLTPTGRWDF

D: -
V: TRBV9
J: TRBJ2-7
DNA: TGTGCCAGCAGCGCGGGGTACGAGCAGTACTTC
CDR3: CASSAGYEQYF

D: TRBD2
V: TRBV2
J: TRBJ2-1
DNA: TGTGCCAGCAGACCCGGGGCGGGAGGGCCCCGCCAGGATGAGCAGTTCTTC
CDR3: CASRPGAGGPRQDEQFF

D: TRBD2
V: TRBV4-3
J: TRBJ2-3
DNA: TGCGCCAGCAGCCTCAAAGTCCCTAGCGGGGGGTTTACAGATACGCAGTATTTT
CDR3: CASSLKVPSGGFTDTQYF

D: -
V: TRBV7-3
J: TRBJ2-1
DNA: TGTGCCAGCAGCTTAAGTTACATCGAAGACGTGGGCTACTCCTACAATGAGCAGTTCTTC
CDR3: CASSLSYIEDVGYSYNEQFF

D: -
V: TRBV18
J: TRBJ1-2
DNA: TGTGCCAGCTCACCAACAGACCAAAACTATGGCTACACCTTC
CDR3: CASSPTDQNYGYTF

D: TRBD1
V: TRBV14
J: TRBJ1-2
DNA: TGTGCCAGCAGCGGACCGGGACAGGGTCCTCGGTTC
CDR3: CASSGPGQGPRF

D: -
V: TRBV5-4
J: TRBJ2-5
DNA: TGTGCCAGCAGCTCAGACCCTAGCCTCGGGTACCAAGAGACCCAGTACTTC
CDR3: CASSSDPSLGYQETQYF

D: -
V: TRBV7-6
J: TRBJ1-2
DNA: TGTGCCAGCAGCTTAGCCCCAGGGGTGTATGGCTACACCTTC
CDR3: CASSLAPGVYGYTF

D: TRBD2
V: TRBV11-2
J: TRBJ2-3
DNA: TGTGCCAGCAGCTGGGCGGGGGAATCGGCCGATACGCAGTATTTT
CDR3: CASSWAGESADTQYF

D: -
V: TRBV4-1
J: TRBJ1-2
DNA: TGCGCCAGCAGCCAAGACCCCACTTTCATCGGCTACACCTTC
CDR3: CASSQDPTFIGYTF

D: -
V: TRBV6-5
J: TRBJ1-2
DNA: TGTGCCAGCAGTGCCCCCGGGACTCCCCTGGACGGCTACACCTTC
CDR3: CASSAPGTPLDGYTF

D: TRBD1
V: TRBV2
J: TRBJ1-2
DNA: TGTGCCAGCAGTGAAATCGGGACAGTCTATGGCTACACCTTC
CDR3: CASSEIGTVYGYTF

D: TRBD1
V: TRBV5-6
J: TRBJ1-1
DNA: TGTGCCAGCAGCTTACCGACCGCAGGGGGCTGGTACACTGAAGCTTTCTTT
CDR3: CASSLPTAGGWYTEAFF

D: -
V: TRBV27
J: TRBJ2-1
DNA: TGTGCCAGCCGTCCTCCGGGGAGCGAGCAGTTCTTC
CDR3: CASRPPGSEQFF

D: TRBD2
V: TRBV7-9
J: TRBJ2-2
DNA: TGTGCCAGCAGCTTCGGGACTAGCGGGATCCGAAGGACCGGGGAGCTGTTTTTT
CDR3: CASSFGTSGIRRTGELFF

D: TRBD2
V: TRBV6-5
J: TRBJ2-1
DNA: TGTGCCAGCAGAGTACTAGCGGGATATGCCAATGAGCAGTTCTTC
CDR3: CASRVLAGYANEQFF

D: TRBD1
V: TRBV28
J: TRBJ1-1
DNA: TGTGCCAGCAGTTTACAAGGGGGCGAGGCTGAAGCTTTCTTT
CDR3: CASSLQGGEAEAFF

D: -
V: TRBV27
J: TRBJ1-1
DNA: TGTGCCAGCAGACGAAGCAGGAACTTGAACACTGAAGCTTTCTTT
CDR3: CASRRSRNLNTEAFF

D: -
V: TRBV5-1
J: TRBJ2-3
DNA: TGCGCCAGCACCCCCGCGGTGGCGTCAGATACGCAGTATTTT
CDR3: CASTPAVASDTQYF

D: TRBD1
V: TRBV5-1
J: TRBJ1-2
DNA: TGCGCCAGCAGCTTGGCTGGACAGGACTATGGCTACACCTTC
CDR3: CASSLAGQDYGYTF

D: TRBD1
V: TRBV5-1
J: TRBJ1-1
DNA: TGCGCCAGCAGCTTCGGGACAGGGGGCACTGAAGCTTTCTTT
CDR3: CASSFGTGGTEAFF

D: TRBD1
V: TRBV2
J: TRBJ2-7
DNA: TGTGCCAGCAGTGCTCGGGACAGGGGCTACGAGCAGTACTTC
CDR3: CASSARDRGYEQYF

D: -
V: TRBV2
J: TRBJ1-1
DNA: TGTGCCAGCAGTGTAAAGGGGAGGGAAAACACTGAAGCTTTCTTT
CDR3: CASSVKGRENTEAFF

D: TRBD1
V: TRBV6-6
J: TRBJ2-1
DNA: TGTGCCAGCAGTCGGGGACAGGGGATCTACAATGAGCAGTTCTTC
CDR3: CASSRGQGIYNEQFF

D: -
V: TRBV5-5
J: TRBJ1-1
DNA: TGTGCCAGCAGCTTTGGGAACAGGCTGAACACTGAAGCTTTCTTT
CDR3: CASSFGNRLNTEAFF

D: TRBD2
V: TRBV7-3
J: TRBJ2-5
DNA: TGTGCCAGCGCCCGGGGGGTCCAAGAGACCCAGTACTTC
CDR3: CASARGVQETQYF

D: -
V: TRBV7-3
J: TRBJ2-7
DNA: TGTGCCAGCAGCTTAATTCGACTCTCCGAGCAGTACTTC
CDR3: CASSLIRLSEQYF

D: TRBD1
V: TRBV18
J: TRBJ2-2
DNA: TGTGCCAGCTCGCTCGAAACAGGGGGAAACACCGGGGAGCTGTTTTTT
CDR3: CASSLETGGNTGELFF

D: -
V: TRBV10-2
J: TRBJ2-1
DNA: TGCGCCAGCAGTGAGTTGGTGGGAGGTCCCTCCTCCTACAATGAGCAGTTCTTC
CDR3: CASSELVGGPSSYNEQFF

D: -
V: TRBV6-1
J: TRBJ1-1
DNA: TGTGCCAGCAGTCTTGATGACAGCACTGAAGCTTTCTTT
CDR3: CASSLDDSTEAFF

D: TRBD1
V: TRBV7-9
J: TRBJ2-7
DNA: TGTGCCAGCAGCCGTACAGGGGTCGAGCAGTACTTC
CDR3: CASSRTGVEQYF

D: -
V: TRBV18
J: TRBJ2-7
DNA: TGTGCCAGCTCCCTAACCGGGACTGGCCCTTACGAGCAGTACTTC
CDR3: CASSLTGTGPYEQYF

D: -
V: TRBV20-1
J: TRBJ1-5
DNA: TGCATCAAATGGAGGCAACAGCCCCAGCATTTT
CDR3: CIKWRQQPQHF

D: TRBD1
V: TRBV7-6
J: TRBJ2-7
DNA: TGTGCCAGCAGCCCGAGAGCCGGGACAGGGGAAAACGAGCAGTACTTC
CDR3: CASSPRAGTGENEQYF

D: -
V: TRBV5-6
J: TRBJ2-7
DNA: TGTGCCAGCAGCTTCCCACAAGTTCCTGTGCAGTACTTC
CDR3: CASSFPQVPVQYF

D: TRBD1
V: TRBV18
J: TRBJ2-7
DNA: TGTGCCAGCTCTTCCGGGACAGGGGCCTCCTACGAGCAGTACTTC
CDR3: CASSSGTGASYEQYF

D: -
V: TRBV6-1
J: TRBJ2-1
DNA: TGTGCCAGCAGTCACACAGGAAACGACAATGAGCAGTTCTTC
CDR3: CASSHTGNDNEQFF

D: -
V: TRBV30
J: TRBJ1-6
DNA: TGTGCCTGGAGTGCTGGGGGCAATAATTCACCCCTCCACTTT
CDR3: CAWSAGGNNSPLHF